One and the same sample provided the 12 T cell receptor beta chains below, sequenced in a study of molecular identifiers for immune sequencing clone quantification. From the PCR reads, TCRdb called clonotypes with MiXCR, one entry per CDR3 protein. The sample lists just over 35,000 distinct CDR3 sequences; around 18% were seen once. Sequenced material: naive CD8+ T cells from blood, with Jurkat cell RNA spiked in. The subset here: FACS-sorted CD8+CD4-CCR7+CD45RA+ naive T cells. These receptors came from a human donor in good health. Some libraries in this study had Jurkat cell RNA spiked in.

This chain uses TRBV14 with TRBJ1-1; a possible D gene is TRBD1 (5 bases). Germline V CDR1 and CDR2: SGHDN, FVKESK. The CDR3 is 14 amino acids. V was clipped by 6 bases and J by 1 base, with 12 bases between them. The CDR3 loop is CASRRTTANTEAFF. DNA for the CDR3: TGTGCCAGCAGACGTACGACAGCGAACACTGAAGCTTTCTTT.

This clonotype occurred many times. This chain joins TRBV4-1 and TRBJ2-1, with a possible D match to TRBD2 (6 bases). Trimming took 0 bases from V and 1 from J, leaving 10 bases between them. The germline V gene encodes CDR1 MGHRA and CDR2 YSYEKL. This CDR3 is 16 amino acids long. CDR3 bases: TGCGCCAGCAGCCAAGAAGGAGGGTTGTCCTACAATGAGCAGTTCTTC. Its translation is CASSQEGGLSYNEQFF.

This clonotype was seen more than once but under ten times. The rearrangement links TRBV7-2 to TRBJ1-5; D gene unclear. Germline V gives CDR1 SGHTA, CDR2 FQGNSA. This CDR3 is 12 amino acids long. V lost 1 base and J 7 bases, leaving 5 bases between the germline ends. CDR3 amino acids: CASSLVGQPQHF. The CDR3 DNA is TGTGCCAGCAGCTTAGTAGGGCAGCCCCAGCATTTT.

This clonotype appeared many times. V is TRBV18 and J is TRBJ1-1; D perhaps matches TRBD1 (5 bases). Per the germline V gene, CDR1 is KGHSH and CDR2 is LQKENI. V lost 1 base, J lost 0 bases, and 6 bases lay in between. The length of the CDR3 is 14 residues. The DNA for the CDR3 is TGTGCCAGCTCACCACAGGGGCTGAACACTGAAGCTTTCTTT. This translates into CASSPQGLNTEAFF.

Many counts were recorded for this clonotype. CDR3 sequence reads: CASSSLGPRGTDTQYF. The CDR3 DNA follows: TGTGCCAGCAGCTCGTTAGGGCCCCGCGGCACAGATACGCAGTATTTT. The chain has TRBV7-3 and TRBJ2-3; the D is unclear. Germline CDR1 SGHTA, CDR2 FQGTGA. With 4 bases removed from V and 1 base from J, the gap between germline ends came to 15 bases. CDR3 length: 16 amino acids.

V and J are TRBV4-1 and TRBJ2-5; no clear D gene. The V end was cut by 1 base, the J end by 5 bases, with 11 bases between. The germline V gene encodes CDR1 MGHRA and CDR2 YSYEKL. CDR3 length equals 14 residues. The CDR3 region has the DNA TGCGCCAGCAGCCAAGTGCGGAATGGGGAGACCCAGTACTTC. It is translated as CASSQVRNGETQYF.

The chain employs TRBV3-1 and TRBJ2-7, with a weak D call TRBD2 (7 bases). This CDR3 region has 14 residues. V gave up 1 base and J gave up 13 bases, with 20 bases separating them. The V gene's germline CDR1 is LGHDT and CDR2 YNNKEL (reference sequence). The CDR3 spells CASSQARGALMNYF. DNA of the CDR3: TGTGCCAGCAGCCAAGCCCGGGGGGCCCTTATGAATTACTTC.

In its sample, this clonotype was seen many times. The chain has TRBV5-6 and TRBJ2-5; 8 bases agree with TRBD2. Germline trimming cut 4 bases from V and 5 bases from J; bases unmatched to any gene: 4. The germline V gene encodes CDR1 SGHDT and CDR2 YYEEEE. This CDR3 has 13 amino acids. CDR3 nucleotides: TGTGCCAGCAGCCAAGGCGGGGGGGAGACCCAGTACTTC. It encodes CASSQGGGETQYF.

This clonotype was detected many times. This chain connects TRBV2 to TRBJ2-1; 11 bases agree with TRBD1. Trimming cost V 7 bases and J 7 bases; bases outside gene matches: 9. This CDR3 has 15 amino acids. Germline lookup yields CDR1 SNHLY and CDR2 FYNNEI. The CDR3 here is CASTTRGQGGNEQFF. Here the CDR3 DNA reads TGTGCCAGCACTACCCGGGGACAGGGGGGGAATGAGCAGTTCTTC.

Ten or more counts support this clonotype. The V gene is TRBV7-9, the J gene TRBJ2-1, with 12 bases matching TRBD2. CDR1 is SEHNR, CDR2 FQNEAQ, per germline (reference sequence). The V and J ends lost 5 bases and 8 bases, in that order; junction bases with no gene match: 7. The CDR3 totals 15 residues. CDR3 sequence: CASSGLAGSYDEQFF. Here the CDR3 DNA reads TGTGCCAGCAGCGGACTAGCGGGATCTTATGATGAGCAGTTCTTC.

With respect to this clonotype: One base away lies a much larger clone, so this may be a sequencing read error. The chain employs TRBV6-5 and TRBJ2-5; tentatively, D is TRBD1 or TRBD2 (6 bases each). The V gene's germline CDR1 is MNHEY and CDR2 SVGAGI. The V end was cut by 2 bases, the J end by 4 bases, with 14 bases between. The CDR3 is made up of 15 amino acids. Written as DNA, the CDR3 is TGTGCCAGCAGTTACGGGGGGCGCAGGGGAGAGACCCAGTACTTC. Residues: CASSYGGRRGETQYF.

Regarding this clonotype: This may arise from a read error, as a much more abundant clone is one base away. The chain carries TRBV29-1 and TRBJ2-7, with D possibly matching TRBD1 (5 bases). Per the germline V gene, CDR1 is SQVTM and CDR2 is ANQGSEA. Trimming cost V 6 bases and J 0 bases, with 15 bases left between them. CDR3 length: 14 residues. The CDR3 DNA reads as TGCAGCGTCGCAGACAAGGGGCTCTCCTACGAGCAGTACTTC. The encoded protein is CSVADKGLSYEQYF.